The following is a T cell receptor (beta chain) sequence with its context. CDR3 size: 15 residues. From germline, CDR1 is SGHTA and CDR2 FQGTGA. With 3 bases removed from V and 3 bases from J, the gap between germline ends came to 12 bases. Profiled with immunoSEQ multiplex PCR; TCRdb holds only in-frame clones, not every one. Among tens of thousands of clones listed, 65% to 90% were seen once. This entry comes from a study of blood T cell repertoires in COVID-19. Study overall: Donors in the United States, Italy and Spain gave samples during acute or convalescent COVID-19. The analysed material was cDNA or gDNA that came from T cells, B-cell-depleted T cells, or PBMCs.

The clonotype was recovered from an older woman with active COVID-19. The chain employs TRBV7-3 and TRBJ2-1, with TRBD2 as a possible D gene (5 bases). Sequencing input: peripheral blood. The CDR3 region is CASSLTPGIYNEQFF. CDR3 DNA: TGTGCCAGCAGCTTGACCCCCGGGATCTACAATGAGCAGTTCTTC.